Below are 30 T cell receptor beta chains sequenced from a single sample in a study of cytomegalovirus exposure and HLA in healthy donors (dated 2017 in TCRdb). The protocol used for the library was the immunoSEQ multiplex PCR assay. For the multiplex PCR, a mixture combining 60 forward primers for TCR Vbeta segments and 13 reverse primers for TCR Jbeta segments was used. TCRdb re-hosts the immuneACCESS table, in-frame sequences only. Its copies lack some clones; in the studies checked, an unresolved V gene accounts for under half of them, and the cause for the rest is not known. For this sample the table gives just over 95,000 clones, of which over 60% were detected only once. In total, the top ten clones hold roughly 8% of the sample. Sequencing was done on a sample of PBMCs. The source is a human donor in good health.

This clone showed up just a few times. This sequence may be a read error, since a much larger clone differs from it by one base. This chain connects TRBV11-1 to TRBJ1-2, with D tentatively TRBD1 (5 bases). The germline V gene encodes CDR1 SGHAT and CDR2 FQDESV (reference sequence). This CDR3 has 11 residues. V shed 3 bases and J shed 7 bases, with 6 bases lying between them. The CDR3 DNA reads as TGTGCCAGCAGCTTGGACATTGGCTACACCTTC. Its protein is CASSLDIGYTF.

The chain uses TRBV2 and TRBJ2-5, with D uncertain. The J call may be wrong; the DNA end is better matched by TRBJ2-7. The CDR3 covers 12 residues. From germline, CDR1 is SNHLY and CDR2 FYNNEI. CDR3 sequence: CASSENSYEQYF. The DNA of the CDR3 is TGTGCCAGCAGTGAGAACTCCTACGAGCAGTACTTC.

This chain uses TRBV7-9 with TRBJ2-5, with TRBD2 matching 9 bases. TRBJ2-7 matches the DNA end more closely, so the J call is doubtful. The CDR3 consists of 13 residues. Germline V lookup: CDR1 SEHNR, CDR2 FQNEAQ (reference sequence). The DNA of the CDR3 is TGTGCCAGCAGGACTAGCGGCTCCTACGAGCAGTACTTC. This sequence encodes CASRTSGSYEQYF.

This chain connects TRBV7-2 to TRBJ1-3; D is unresolved. CDR3 length equals 16 residues. V gave up 5 bases and J gave up 3 bases, with 17 bases separating them. In germline, CDR1 is SGHTA, CDR2 FQGNSA. CDR3: CASSLGPTERGNTIYF. CDR3 bases: TGTGCCAGCAGCCTCGGCCCGACCGAGCGTGGAAACACCATATATTTT.

This clone was detected once. This chain connects TRBV14 to TRBJ2-2; perhaps TRBD2 as D (5 bases). The length of the CDR3 is 15 residues. From germline, CDR1 is SGHDN and CDR2 FVKESK. V lost 4 bases and J lost 13, with 22 bases in between. The CDR3 DNA reads as TGTGCCAGCAGCCCAGCGACGGGGTGGCAGGTTCGGCTGTTTTTT. It is translated as CASSPATGWQVRLFF.

The chain has TRBV27 and TRBJ1-4, with 8 bases identical to TRBD1. Germline-derived CDR1 and CDR2 are MNHEY and SMNVEV (reference sequence). The junction had 11 bases not matched to a gene; V was cut back by 5 bases and J by 9 bases. The CDR3 is 15 amino acids. CDR3 protein: CASSLDPGGTKKLFF. The DNA of the CDR3 is TGTGCCAGCAGTCTGGATCCAGGGGGCACGAAAAAACTGTTTTTT.

The chain recombines TRBV7-6 with TRBJ1-2; D not certain. CDR1 SGHVS and CDR2 FNYEAQ come from the germline V gene. There are 12 residues in the CDR3. Trimming cost V 5 bases and J 5 bases, with 9 bases left between them. CDR3 DNA sequence: TGTGCCAGCAGCCCTCGCGGGTATGGCTACACCTTC. It is translated as CASSPRGYGYTF.

Of note for this clone: Because the CDR3's place on the DNA is in doubt, the DNA is left out and the CDR3 is given as listed by TCRdb. The V gene is TRBV6-6, the J gene TRBJ2-7; TRBD2 is taken as the D call from the table, unchecked against the DNA. The CDR3 length is 15 residues, termini included. Germline values: CDR1 MNHNY, CDR2 SVGAGI (reference sequence). The CDR3 loop is CASSPVGQGTSGGYF.

The V call is TRBV10-2, the J call TRBJ1-1; possibly TRBD1 for D (5 bases). Germline V lookup: CDR1 WSHSY, CDR2 SAAADI. Trimming removed 7 bases from V and 5 bases from J, with 14 bases in between. The CDR3 sequence is 13 residues long. CDR3 DNA: TGCGCCAGCACGGGACTAAGCGGAACTGAAGCTTTCTTT. Amino acids: CASTGLSGTEAFF.

The V gene is TRBV28, the J gene TRBJ1-2; possibly TRBD1 for D (6 bases). Germline V gene sequence: CDR1 MDHEN, CDR2 SYDVKM. V gave up 6 bases and J gave up 0 bases, with 14 bases separating them. The CDR3 runs 15 residues. CDR3 amino acids: CASRLQGPSNYGYTF. The CDR3 region has the DNA TGTGCCAGCAGGCTACAGGGTCCTTCTAACTATGGCTACACCTTC.

This clone was seen more than once but under ten times. The CDR3 DNA reads as TGTGCCAGCAGCGCAACGGGTTTTGCGACTAGCGGGGAAGAGACCCAGTACTTC. This sequence encodes CASSATGFATSGEETQYF. The chain combines TRBV2 with TRBJ2-5, with 11 positions matching TRBD2. The V gene end was trimmed by 6 bases and the J gene end by 3 bases; junction bases not matched to a gene: 15. CDR1 and CDR2 (germline): SNHLY, FYNNEI. This CDR3 has 18 amino acids.

This chain joins TRBV21-1 and TRBJ1-2. TRBV21-1 counts as a pseudogene. This CDR3 has 14 amino acids. CDR3 bases: TGTGCCAGCAGCCTCCGAGGCACCTCAGAAGGCTACACCTTC. Translation: CASSLRGTSEGYTF.

The chain employs TRBV4-1 and TRBJ2-1; D might be TRBD2 (6 bases). V was clipped by 4 bases and J by 5 bases, with 15 bases between them. The CDR3 contains 15 residues. CDR1 MGHRA and CDR2 YSYEKL come from the germline V gene. Here the CDR3 DNA reads TGCGCCAGCAGCCTGGGACTGGGACGGGACAATGAGCAGTTCTTC. Encoded protein: CASSLGLGRDNEQFF.

The V call is TRBV10-2, the J call TRBJ2-7; TRBD2 matches at 12 bases. Germline CDR1 is WSHSY and CDR2 is SAAADI. CDR3 length: 13 residues. V lost 7 bases to trimming and J lost 7 bases; unmatched junction nucleotides: 5. The CDR3 reads CASIGLAGHEQYF. The DNA of the CDR3 is TGCGCCAGCATAGGACTAGCGGGACATGAGCAGTACTTC.

The chain recombines TRBV9 with TRBJ1-3; 8 bases fit TRBD1. CDR1 SGDLS and CDR2 YYNGEE come from the germline V gene. The CDR3 loop spans 17 amino acids. Unmatched junction bases numbered 8, after V lost 3 bases and J lost 0 bases. CDR3 protein: CASSARGQGLSGNTIYF. Here the CDR3 DNA reads TGTGCCAGCAGCGCCCGTGGACAGGGTCTCTCTGGAAACACCATATATTTT.

V gene TRBV5-1 combines with J gene TRBJ1-4; a weak D match, TRBD1 (5 bases). The CDR3 is 16 residues long. Looked up from germline, CDR1 is SGHRS and CDR2 is YFSETQ. V lost 4 bases and J 1 base, leaving 14 bases between the germline ends. The CDR3, as DNA: TGCGCCAGCAGCCTAAACCCGACAGAAACTAATGAAAAACTGTTTTTT. This codes for CASSLNPTETNEKLFF.

The V and J genes are TRBV6-1 and TRBJ1-1; 10 bases align to TRBD1. The V segment lost 2 bases and the J segment 4 bases; nucleotides outside the gene matches: 4. Germline V gene data show CDR1 as MNHNS and CDR2 as SASEGT. The CDR3 is 15 residues long. The chain's CDR3 is CASSESGQGVTEAFF. The DNA of the CDR3 is TGTGCCAGCAGTGAAAGTGGACAGGGGGTCACTGAAGCTTTCTTT.

J is TRBJ1-2 and V is TRBV15; D perhaps matches TRBD1 (5 bases). Trimming took off 1 base at V and 8 bases at J, with 8 bases between the two ends. The CDR3 is 12 amino acids. Per germline, CDR1 LNHNV and CDR2 YYDKDF (reference sequence). Written as DNA, the CDR3 is TGTGCCACCAGCAGAGTCGGGGGGGGCTACACCTTC. It is translated as CATSRVGGGYTF.

The J gene is TRBJ2-7, the V gene TRBV5-4; 10 bases line up with TRBD1. This CDR3 is 19 amino acids long. Germline trimming cut 5 bases from V and 0 bases from J; bases unmatched to any gene: 17. CDR1 is SGHNT and CDR2 is YYREEE in the germline V gene (reference sequence). This CDR3 is CASRPDRGRFLDYSYEQYF. In nucleotides, the CDR3 is TGTGCCAGCAGACCCGACAGGGGGCGCTTTCTGGACTACTCCTACGAGCAGTACTTC.

The V gene is TRBV6-1, the J gene TRBJ2-4, with 8 nucleotides matching TRBD1. The germline gives CDR1 MNHNS, CDR2 SASEGT. The CDR3 is 17 amino acids. The V and J ends lost 0 bases and 0 bases, in that order; junction bases with no gene match: 4. The CDR3 sequence is CASSEAGTGLAKNIQYF. The CDR3 DNA reads as TGTGCCAGCAGTGAAGCAGGGACAGGTCTAGCCAAAAACATTCAGTACTTC.

This sequence joins TRBV29-1 and TRBJ2-3; TRBD1 matches 8 bases. Germline V lookup: CDR1 SQVTM, CDR2 ANQGSEA. Trimming removed 6 bases from V and 10 bases from J; junction bases left unmatched: 21. This CDR3 comprises 16 residues. CDR3 nucleotide sequence: TGCAGCGTCGACTTTACGGACAGGGCGGGAAGGTGGTCGCAGTATTTT. Protein product: CSVDFTDRAGRWSQYF.

This clone has more than one count but fewer than ten. The chain recombines TRBV11-2 with TRBJ2-3, with TRBD1 matching 7 bases. After removal of 5 bases from V and 2 bases from J, the junction contained 7 bases not matched to a gene. This CDR3 is 15 amino acids long. Germline V CDR1 and CDR2: SGHAT, FQNNGV. For the CDR3, the DNA is TGTGCCAGCAGCACACCACAGGGGTACACAGATACGCAGTATTTT. Its protein product is CASSTPQGYTDTQYF. Complete variable domain (other parts from reference TRBV11-2 and TRBJ2-3): EAGVAQSPRYKIIEKRQSVAFWCNPISGHATLYWYQQILGQGPKLLIQFQNNGVVDDSQLPKDRFSAERLKGVDSTLKIQPAKLEDSAVYLCASSTPQGYTDTQYFGPGTRLTVL.

The chain recombines TRBV7-6 with TRBJ1-1; D is unclear. The CDR3 runs to 13 residues. Trimming pared 5 bases from V and 1 base from J, leaving 8 bases between. The germline V gene encodes CDR1 SGHVS and CDR2 FNYEAQ. CDR3 DNA sequence: TGTGCCAGCAGCCACGCGGAGAACACTGAAGCTTTCTTT. Amino acids: CASSHAENTEAFF.

V usage is TRBV5-1 and J usage is TRBJ2-1; 8 bases are a match to TRBD1. CDR1 is SGHRS, CDR2 YFSETQ, per germline. The ends lost 1 base at V and 0 bases at J; junction bases unmatched: 6. The CDR3 runs to 17 residues. CDR3 region: CASSLPKQGGSYNEQFF. The CDR3 bases are TGCGCCAGCAGCTTGCCTAAACAGGGGGGCTCCTACAATGAGCAGTTCTTC.

The J gene is TRBJ2-5, the V gene TRBV6-1, with TRBD1 identical over 8 bases. Judging by the DNA end, TRBJ2-7 fits better; the J call may be wrong. The germline V gene has CDR1 MNHNS and CDR2 SASEGT. The CDR3 runs to 14 residues. DNA of the CDR3: TGTGCCAGCATGGGGGGCCAGGGGGCGTCCGAGCAGTACTTC. Translating gives CASMGGQGASEQYF.

The gene calls are TRBV6-1 and TRBJ1-3, with D unclear. V was trimmed by 6 bases and J by 0 bases, leaving 6 bases between them. The length of the CDR3 is 13 residues. Germline CDR1 is MNHNS and CDR2 is SASEGT. The CDR3 region is CASRLSSGNTIYF. CDR3 bases: TGTGCCAGCAGGCTGAGCTCTGGAAACACCATATATTTT.

The genes are TRBV5-1 and TRBJ2-3; 8 bases are a match to TRBD2. The V and J ends lost 5 bases and 3 bases, in that order; junction bases with no gene match: 5. Germline loops: CDR1 SGHRS, CDR2 YFSETQ. This CDR3 region has 14 residues. The CDR3 loop reads CASSKRELTDTQYF. CDR3 sequence (DNA): TGCGCCAGCAGTAAGCGGGAGCTTACAGATACGCAGTATTTT.

The rearrangement links TRBV27 to TRBJ1-1; D possibly corresponds to TRBD1 (6 bases). The germline V gene has CDR1 MNHEY and CDR2 SMNVEV (reference sequence). CDR3 length: 13 residues. Trimming took 5 bases from V and 8 from J, leaving 15 bases between them. The CDR3 coding sequence is TGTGCCAGCAGTCCCACCCCCAGGGGAGAAGCTTTCTTT. This sequence encodes CASSPTPRGEAFF.

The V call is TRBV9, the J call TRBJ2-5, with 10 bases lining up with TRBD2. Germline CDR1 SGDLS, CDR2 YYNGEE. V was clipped by 3 bases and J by 5 bases; unmatched bases: 4. CDR3 length: 14 amino acids. The CDR3 reads CASSGSGRRETQYF. The CDR3 nucleotides read TGTGCCAGCAGCGGTAGCGGGAGGCGGGAGACCCAGTACTTC.

The chain recombines TRBV5-1 with TRBJ2-3; a weak D match, TRBD2 (6 bases). V was trimmed by 0 bases and J by 0 bases, leaving 11 bases between them. From germline, CDR1 is SGHRS and CDR2 YFSETQ. The CDR3 length is 16 residues. This CDR3 reads CASSLVGGASTDTQYF. CDR3 in DNA: TGCGCCAGCAGCTTGGTTGGCGGGGCAAGCACAGATACGCAGTATTTT.